The rows below give T cell receptor beta chains drawn from one sample of a study of T cells in Graves' hyperthyroidism and ophthalmopathy. TCRdb used MiXCR to reprocess the multiplex PCR reads, holding one entry per CDR3 protein. The repertoire consists of 610,000 or so distinct CDR3 sequences, with under 60% occurring once and the leading ten covering around 7.7%. The sample taken for sequencing was peripheral blood or thyroid tissue (not recorded which). These receptors came from a woman under 30 with Graves' hyperthyroidism. The conserved cysteine and the conserved F or W are not part of the CDR3 here.

TRBJ1-1 | TRBV11-3 | ASSLDNRGTGNTEAF
TRBJ1-1 | TRBV28 | ASSSPTGRGAEAF
TRBJ1-1 | TRBV12-5 | ASGLVRDRDAF
TRBJ1-2 | TRBV2 | ASNRPGTNYGYT
TRBJ2-5 | TRBV7-8 | ASSIAGRGQETQY
TRBJ2-6 | TRBV7-2 | ASSSTGTGNLGSGANVLT
TRBJ1-2 | TRBV5-1 | ASSHSDSRWDGYT
TRBJ2-7 | TRBV6-1 | ASMPGLAAYEQY
TRBJ2-5 | TRBV7-7 | ASSPDPGGIEETQY
TRBJ1-4 | TRBV2 | ASSWDRGQVEKLF
TRBJ2-5 | TRBV6-5 | ASSGGLEGETQY
TRBJ2-2 | TRBV6-1 | ASSLRFIADSGELF
TRBJ1-5 | TRBV7-6 | ASSFGTSGGQPQH
TRBJ2-2 | TRBV27 | ASSLNTETGELF
TRBJ1-5 | TRBV10-3 | AISERTSGSNQPQH
TRBJ2-2 | TRBV7-9 | ASSSGGSGELF
TRBJ1-2 | TRBV29-1 | SVGEQGNYGYT
TRBJ2-7 | TRBV5-4 | ASSPGSEGYEQY
TRBJ2-3 | TRBV24-1 | ATSSGFTDTQY
TRBJ1-2 | TRBV12-3/TRBV12-4 | ASSLGQGNYYT
TRBJ1-5 | TRBV10-1 | ASSESGSWAEH
TRBJ1-4 | TRBV19 | ASRGQQFYEKLF
TRBJ2-5 | TRBV20-1 | SASLAGETQY
TRBJ1-5 | TRBV6-2/TRBV6-3 | ASSYREDQPQH
TRBJ2-1 | TRBV2 | ASSDRGYYNEQF
TRBJ1-2 | TRBV6-6 | ASSGQGRNYGYT
TRBJ2-1 | TRBV7-9 | ASSLRDTPSYNEQF
TRBJ2-7 | TRBV20-1 | SARGTSGFEYEQY
TRBJ2-7 | TRBV7-7 | ASRWPGAGTYEQY
TRBJ1-2 | TRBV3-1 | ASSQGNGYGYT
TRBJ1-5 | TRBV29-1 | SVEDQGSQYEH
TRBJ2-6 | TRBV20-1 | SARSTREA
TRBJ2-7 | TRBV10-3 | AISERMGDYEQY
TRBJ2-7 | TRBV6-5 | ATDRGQGASYEQY
TRBJ1-5 | TRBV20-1 | SARDPQGSGGNQPQH
TRBJ1-1 | TRBV24-1 | APRDAEAF
TRBJ1-5 | TRBV19 | ASSFGHGAYEH
TRBJ2-7 | TRBV11-2 | ASSPGTSLGGEQY
TRBJ2-5 | TRBV5-1 | ASSLQPNTGTTYQETQY
TRBJ2-7 | TRBV6-6 | ASSFREDPYEQY
TRBJ1-1 | TRBV20-1 | SARDPDQAF
TRBJ2-6 | TRBV20-1 | SARQTGFVSGANVPT
TRBJ1-3 | TRBV6-5 | ASSYADRGIGNTIY
TRBJ1-2 | TRBV5-1 | ASSSPGQGIINGYT
TRBJ1-1 | TRBV5-8 | ASSLSLGGGTEAF
TRBJ2-7 | TRBV4-3 | ASSGGTVGYEQY
TRBJ1-2 | TRBV5-8 | ASSLVQGYSHGYT
TRBJ2-5 | TRBV7-9 | ASRKPGGRETQY
TRBJ2-7 | TRBV13 | ASSPGADTQY
TRBJ1-1 | TRBV7-9 | ASSNWNTEAF
TRBJ2-3 | TRBV6-4 | ASRRTSGLQTDTQY
TRBJ1-2 | TRBV10-1 | ASSEGGTPNYGYT
TRBJ1-2 | TRBV29-1 | SVESQVGGYT
TRBJ1-1 | TRBV9 | ASSVVQGHTEAF
TRBJ2-7 | TRBV5-1 | ASSLDARELY
TRBJ1-6 | TRBV9 | ASSVEGQGSLPLH
TRBJ1-4 | TRBV12-3/TRBV12-4 | ASSREIGGSAEKLF
TRBJ1-1 | TRBV24-1 | ATSEPGTSGRMNTEAF
TRBJ2-5 | TRBV5-6 | ASSHIRVGSGETQY